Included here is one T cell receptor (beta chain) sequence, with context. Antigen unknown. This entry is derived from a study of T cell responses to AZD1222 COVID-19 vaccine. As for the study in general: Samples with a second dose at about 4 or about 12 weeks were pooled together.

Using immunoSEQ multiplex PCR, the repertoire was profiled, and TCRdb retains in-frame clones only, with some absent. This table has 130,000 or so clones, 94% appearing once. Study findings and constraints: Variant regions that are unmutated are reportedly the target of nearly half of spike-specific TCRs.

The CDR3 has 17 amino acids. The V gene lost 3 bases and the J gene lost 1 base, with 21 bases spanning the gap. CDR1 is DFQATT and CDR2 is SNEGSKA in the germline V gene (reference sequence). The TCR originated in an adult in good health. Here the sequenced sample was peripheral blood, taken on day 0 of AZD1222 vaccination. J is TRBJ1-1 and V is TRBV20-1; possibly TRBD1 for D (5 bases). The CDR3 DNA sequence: TGCAGTGCTAGTGAGCGAGCCAGGGTGAGTGCGAACACTGAAGCTTTCTTT. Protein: CSASERARVSANTEAFF.